This T cell receptor (beta chain) was sequenced in a study of CD8 T cells in Susac syndrome. Study conclusions and caveats: Clonal expansion involving Susac CD8+ cells peaked in TEMRA cells and active patients.

Roughly 0.45 to 1 ug RNA was reverse transcribed with random hexamers. TCRdb reanalysed the immunoSEQ multiplex PCR reads using MiXCR and keeps one entry per CDR3 protein. The profile shows 84,000 or so distinct CDR3 sequences, approximately 96% of them singletons. To note about this clonotype: Its cognate antigen is unknown.

Per germline, CDR1 DFQATT and CDR2 SNEGSKA (reference sequence). V was pared by 0 bases and J by 1 base, with 7 bases between. This CDR3 is 13 amino acids long. The chain employs TRBV20-1 and TRBJ2-7; D remains ambiguous. Sequencing was performed on CD8+ T cells from PBMCs. The sequence was collected from a human donor with Susac syndrome. DNA for the CDR3: TGCAGTGCTAGAGAGCCGGTTTCCTACGAGCAGTACTTC. Translating gives CSAREPVSYEQYF.